The 8 T cell receptor beta chains given below trace back to one sample, sequenced in a study of blood T cells in healthy people across ages (dated by TCRdb to about 2015). To prepare the library, 5' RACE was applied. Sequenced using an Illumina HiSeq 2500. A second PCR of roughly 7 to 11 cycles was performed with a sample-barcoded 5' primer and a J-beta primer mix. The public sequencing data were trimmed at Q25 with fastp and processed into clonotypes with MiXCR by TCRdb, which kept only in-frame beta chains. Every CDR3 protein is listed once, alongside the most common genes and DNA of its rows. Across this sample there are about 1.4 million distinct CDR3 sequences, with 45% to 70% seen only once. The top ten hold roughly 6.3% of the sample. Material: blood. The receptors shown here come from a man aged 18 to 29 in good health.

The chain has TRBV4-1 and TRBJ2-3; tentative D call: TRBD1 (5 bases). This CDR3 comprises 15 residues. The germline gives CDR1 MGHRA, CDR2 YSYEKL. Trimming took 4 bases from V and 3 from J, leaving 14 bases between them. The CDR3 region has the DNA TGCGCCAGCAGCCGATATTCAGGGATAACAGATACGCAGTATTTT. Translation gives CASSRYSGITDTQYF.

This clonotype turned up a few times. The chain carries TRBV29-1 and TRBJ2-7; D gene ambiguous. This CDR3 contains 13 residues. Germline V gene lookup returns CDR1 SQVTM and CDR2 ANQGSEA. The ends were cut back, 4 bases at V and 0 bases at J, with 10 bases in the middle. CDR3 residues: CSVVVGNSYEQYF. The DNA of the CDR3 is TGCAGCGTTGTAGTGGGTAACTCCTACGAGCAGTACTTC.

The chain combines TRBV24-1 with TRBJ2-1; D gene unclear. Germline CDR1 KGHDR, CDR2 SFDVKD. The CDR3 sequence is 13 residues long. V shed 6 bases and J shed 4 bases, with 9 bases lying between them. The CDR3, as DNA: TGTGCCACCAGTCCAGGTGATTACAATGAGCAGTTCTTC. This encodes CATSPGDYNEQFF.

The chain recombines TRBV2 with TRBJ2-1, with unresolved D. The CDR3 runs to 12 residues. Germline V lookup: CDR1 SNHLY, CDR2 FYNNEI. V lost 2 bases and J 5 bases, leaving 4 bases between the germline ends. The CDR3 spells CASSELHNEQFF. The CDR3 bases are TGTGCCAGCAGTGAATTGCACAATGAGCAGTTCTTC.

The chain recombines TRBV20-1 with TRBJ1-1; D is undetermined. Trimming left V 6 bases short and J 5 bases short, with 10 bases between. Per germline, CDR1 DFQATT and CDR2 SNEGSKA (reference sequence). The CDR3 runs to 11 residues. The CDR3 DNA reads as TGCAGTGCACCGGAAACGACTGAAGCTTTCTTT. As protein: CSAPETTEAFF.

The V gene is TRBV4-1, the J gene TRBJ1-1; a possible D gene is TRBD1 (6 bases). From germline, CDR1 is MGHRA and CDR2 YSYEKL. V shed 3 bases and J shed 5 bases, with 10 bases lying between them. There are 13 residues in the CDR3. The CDR3: CASSHGGTTEAFF. The DNA for the CDR3 is TGCGCCAGCAGCCACGGGGGCACGACTGAAGCTTTCTTT.

This clonotype was recorded a few times. The chain recombines TRBV3-1 with TRBJ2-2; D is undetermined. V was shortened by 1 base and J by 6 bases, with 9 bases between the two germline ends. Germline CDR1 is LGHDT and CDR2 is YNNKEL (reference sequence). This CDR3 spans 14 amino acids. The CDR3 bases are TGTGCCAGCAGCCAAGGGATGACCCCCGGGGAGCTGTTTTTT. Its translation is CASSQGMTPGELFF.

The V call is TRBV20-1, the J call TRBJ2-2, with 10 bases identical to TRBD1. V lost 6 bases, J lost 7 bases, and 8 bases stayed unmatched. In germline, CDR1 is DFQATT, CDR2 SNEGSKA (reference sequence). The CDR3 covers 14 residues. The CDR3 protein is CSATEDRGVGELFF. The CDR3 DNA reads as TGCAGTGCCACCGAGGACAGGGGGGTCGGGGAGCTGTTTTTT.